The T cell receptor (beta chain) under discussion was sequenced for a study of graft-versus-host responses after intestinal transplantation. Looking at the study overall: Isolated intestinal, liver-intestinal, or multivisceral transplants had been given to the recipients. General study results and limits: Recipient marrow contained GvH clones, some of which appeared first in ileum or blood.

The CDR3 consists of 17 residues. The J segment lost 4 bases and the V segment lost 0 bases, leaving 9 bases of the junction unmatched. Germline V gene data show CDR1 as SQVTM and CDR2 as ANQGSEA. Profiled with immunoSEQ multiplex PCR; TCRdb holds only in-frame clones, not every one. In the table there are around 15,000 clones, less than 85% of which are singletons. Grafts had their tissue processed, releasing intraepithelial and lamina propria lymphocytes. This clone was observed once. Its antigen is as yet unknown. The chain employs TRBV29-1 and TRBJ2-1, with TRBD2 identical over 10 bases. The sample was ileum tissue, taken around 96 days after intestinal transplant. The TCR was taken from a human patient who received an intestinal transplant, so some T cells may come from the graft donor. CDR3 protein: CSVEDPGLAGEYNEQFF. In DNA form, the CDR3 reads TGCAGCGTTGAAGATCCGGGGCTAGCGGGAGAGTACAATGAGCAGTTCTTC.